One and the same sample provided the 4 T cell receptor beta chains below, sequenced in a study of CD8 T cells in ankylosing spondylitis (TCRdb year 2017). Receptor libraries were prepared by 5' RACE. This sample was sequenced with an Illumina HiSeq 2500. TCRdb took the public reads, trimmed them with fastp at Q25, ran MiXCR for clone calling and kept in-frame beta chains. Identical CDR3 protein sequences are pooled into one entry, listed with their most common genes and DNA. The sample table records about 300,000 distinct CDR3 sequences; around 10% of these occur just once. The top ten clonotypes cover around 10% of the sample. Input material: blood, either unsorted or a sorted T cell fraction (not recorded which). The source is a female donor with ankylosing spondylitis or in good health (not recorded which).

The chain is built from TRBV20-1 and TRBJ1-4, with D hard to call. The CDR3 consists of 13 residues. Trimming removed 3 bases at V and 0 bases at J, with 5 bases between. The germline V gene has CDR1 DFQATT and CDR2 SNEGSKA (reference sequence). This CDR3 is CSARPTTNEKLFF. Written as DNA, the CDR3 is TGCAGTGCTAGGCCGACAACTAATGAAAAACTGTTTTTT.

This clonotype was recorded at least ten times. The gene calls are TRBV10-1 and TRBJ2-1; D is perhaps TRBD2 (5 bases). The CDR3 runs to 13 residues. CDR1 and CDR2 from the germline V gene are WNHNN and SYGVQD (reference sequence). Trimming cost V 5 bases and J 8 bases, with 13 bases left between them. Here the CDR3 DNA reads TGCGCCAGCAGTCTGACTATTCGCGATGAGCAGTTCTTC. This sequence encodes CASSLTIRDEQFF.

J is TRBJ2-3 and V is TRBV5-1, with TRBD1 matching over 11 bases. The J segment lost 3 bases and the V segment lost 7 bases, leaving 10 bases of the junction unmatched. This CDR3 region has 16 residues. Germline V gene data show CDR1 as SGHRS and CDR2 as YFSETQ. The CDR3 DNA sequence: TGCGCCAGCGACCTTGGACAGGGGGCTAAAACAGATACGCAGTATTTT. Its translation: CASDLGQGAKTDTQYF.

This clonotype has a count of ten or more. The chain uses TRBV12-3 or TRBV12-4 and TRBJ1-2; D is unclear. The CDR3 runs 14 residues. V dropped 3 bases and J dropped 1 base, with 9 bases sitting between them. CDR3 sequence (DNA): TGTGCCAGCAGTTTCTCCGGTGTTAACTATGGCTACACCTTC. Translated, it gives CASSFSGVNYGYTF.